Sequencing of this T cell receptor beta chain was carried out in a study of spatial heterogeneity in lung cancer (dated by TCRdb to about 2019). With regard to the full study: More beta-chain than alpha-chain transcripts were consistently detected, likely reflecting higher beta-chain transcript abundance. A strong correlation was found between TCR transcript counts in tumor regions and a T cell transcriptional module score from matched bulk RNA-seq. In the raw uncorrected reads, each unique combination of TCR and UMI appeared more than ten times on average. In non-small cell lung cancer, the study quantitatively compared TCR alpha and beta repertoires across several tumor regions, matched nontumor lung, and blood. The study linked features of the TCR repertoire to counts of nonsynonymous mutations, which were determined by whole-exome sequencing of tumor tissue. At surgery, 200 or so tumor regions, 61 to 75 matched nontumor lung samples and 45 to 60 PBMC samples were TCR-sequenced for both alpha and beta chains.

The library was obtained by 5' RACE. TCRdb lists the instrument as NextSeq 500. In the TCR library protocol, a unique molecular identifier was attached to each TCR cDNA molecule so that PCR and sequencing errors could be corrected. The published analysis was carried out like this. TCR identification, UMI-based error correction and CDR3 extraction were all carried out with Decombinator tools. Expanded TCRs were defined as those above a frequency of 2 per 1,000, corresponding to the top 1% of the tumor frequency distribution. Expanded tumor TCRs were classed as regional if statistically deemed absent (corrected P<0.05) from at least one tumor region, otherwise ubiquitous. Each repertoire was subsampled 100 times to 5,000 TCRs, after which Renyi diversity was computed with the R vegan package. To build CDR3 similarity networks, amino acid triplet string-kernel similarity was used, and CDR3s were connected when their pairwise similarity was above 0.82. TCRdb trimmed public reads at Q25 via fastp, called clones via MiXCR and kept in-frame beta chains. Merged by CDR3 protein, the rows form single entries marked with the most common genes and DNA. These V and J calls are TCRdb output, not the study's own analysis. The sample table records roughly 9,800 distinct CDR3 sequences; about 53% of these occur just once. The ten largest clones take up around 26% of the sample.

Here is what the overall study found, with its caveats: A correlation was observed between the number of expanded intratumoral alpha and beta TCRs and the tumor nonsynonymous mutation count. Additional single-cell paired TCR alpha and beta sequencing was considered necessary to confirm, at a functional level, the hypothesis that regional TCRs recognize regional mutations. Counts of ubiquitous and regional expanded TCRs correlated with counts of ubiquitous and regional nonsynonymous mutations, respectively. TCR-seq coverage of tumor T cells was estimated at only roughly 6.5% for alpha chains and 13% for beta chains.

V lost 6 bases and J lost 5 bases, and the count of bases not matched to a germline gene is 5. The germline V gene encodes CDR1 MNHEY and CDR2 SVGAGI. The CDR3 contains 15 residues, cysteine and phenylalanine counted. Only CDR3 DNA remains: 45 bases, in frame from the first base. This specimen's time point label, per the study, means: sample taken at primary tumor resection. The donors were more than 65 patients from the lung TRACERx cohort who had early-stage, untreated non-small cell lung cancer. Whole RNA extracted from tumor and nontumor lung tissue, or from cryopreserved PBMC samples, was used for TCR sequencing without cell sorting. A patient was chosen for TCR sequencing only when enough RNA was available from at least two tumor regions. Tumor and adjacent nontumor lung specimens were reviewed by a lung pathologist before selection. In regard to this clonotype: Its specific antigen is unknown. No base quality values were provided; no much bigger clone lies one nucleotide off. The library was prepared for alpha chains; this beta chain is a stray read, so its frequency means little.

The clonotype comes from a female donor with early-stage non-small cell lung cancer. The sample was lung tumor tissue, taken at surgery. The chain is made from TRBV6-5 and TRBJ2-1, and 12 junctional nucleotides match TRBD2. The DNA sequence is TGTGCCAGCAGCTTACTAGCGGGGGGCCACAATGAGCAGTTCTTC. It translates to CASSLLAGGHNEQFF.